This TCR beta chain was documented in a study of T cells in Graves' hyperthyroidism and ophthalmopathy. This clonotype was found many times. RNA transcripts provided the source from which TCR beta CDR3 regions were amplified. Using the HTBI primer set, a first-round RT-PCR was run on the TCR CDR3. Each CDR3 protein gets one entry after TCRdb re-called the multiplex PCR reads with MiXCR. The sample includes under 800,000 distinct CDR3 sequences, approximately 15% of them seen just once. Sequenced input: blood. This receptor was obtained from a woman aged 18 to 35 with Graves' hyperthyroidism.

The CDR3 DNA follows: TGTGCCAGCAGTTTAGCCACTAGCGGCCCCTACGAGCAGTACTTC. This gives the protein CASSLATSGPYEQYF. The V call is TRBV12-3 or TRBV12-4, the J call TRBJ2-7; 8 nucleotides align to TRBD2. V lost 0 bases, J lost 2 bases, and 3 bases stayed unmatched. The CDR3 covers 15 residues.